This passage covers 32 T cell receptor beta chains from one sample sequenced in a study of regulatory dendritic cells for organ transplantation. Sequenced by immunoSEQ multiplex PCR; TCRdb stores in-frame clones only, minus some. Altogether some 13,000 clones are present, about 70% being singletons, with the ten largest covering approximately 0.6%. Allogeneic regulatory or mature dendritic cells were co-cultured for more than 4 days with CFSE-labeled sorted T cells at 1:10. Their antigens are not known. Sequences were obtained from naive CD4+ T cells from blood cultured with regulatory dendritic cells. Subset here: CD45RA+ naive T cells. The receptors come from a human donor in good health.

V and J are TRBV5-8 and TRBJ2-2; weak D call: TRBD2 (7 bases). Between the trimmed V and J ends, which lost 4 bases and 0 bases, there was a span of 19 bases. Germline V gene lookup returns CDR1 SGHTS and CDR2 YDEGEE. This CDR3 is built from 18 residues. In DNA form, the CDR3 reads TGTGCCAGCAGCGTCCTCTGGGCGGGGGCCACGAACACCGGGGAGCTGTTTTTT. Residues: CASSVLWAGATNTGELFF.

V gene TRBV4-1 combines with J gene TRBJ1-5; D uncertain. Germline CDR1 MGHRA, CDR2 YSYEKL. V shed 2 bases and J shed 2 bases, with 16 bases lying between them. This CDR3 contains 17 residues. CDR3 protein: CASSQPRTGRGNQPQHF. The CDR3 nucleotides read TGCGCCAGCAGCCAACCTAGGACCGGGAGGGGCAATCAGCCCCAGCATTTT.

The chain has TRBV2 and TRBJ1-6, with 8 positions matching TRBD1. The CDR3 length is 14 residues. The germline CDR1 and CDR2 sequences are SNHLY and FYNNEI. Trimming took 7 bases from V and 10 from J; bases not matched to a gene: 9. As DNA, the CDR3 is TGTGCCAGCACCCCGGACAGGGTTCAGTCACCCCTCCACTTT. It encodes CASTPDRVQSPLHF. The whole variable domain, filled in from reference TRBV2 and TRBJ1-6, reads EPEVTQTPSHQVTQMGQEVILRCVPISNHLYFYWYRQILGQKVEFLVSFYNNEISEKSEIFDDQFSVERPDGSNFTLKIRSTKLEDSAMYFCASTPDRVQSPLHFGNGTRLTVT.

The V and J genes are TRBV7-3 and TRBJ2-2, with 9 bases identical to TRBD1. The ends lost 2 bases at V and 5 bases at J; junction bases unmatched: 3. Germline V lookup: CDR1 SGHTA, CDR2 FQGTGA. The CDR3 contains 15 residues. This CDR3 is CASSLGTGMTGELFF. CDR3 in DNA: TGTGCCAGCAGCTTAGGGACAGGGATGACCGGGGAGCTGTTTTTT.

The gene calls are TRBV10-2 and TRBJ1-5; TRBD1 agrees at 7 bases. There are 15 residues in the CDR3. Germline trimming cut 0 bases from V and 4 bases from J; bases unmatched to any gene: 3. Germline CDR1 is WSHSY and CDR2 is SAAADI. The CDR3 reads CASSESGQPNQPQHF. The CDR3 bases are TGCGCCAGCAGTGAGTCGGGACAGCCAAATCAGCCCCAGCATTTT.

CDR3 sequence: CASSDDKRTVEAFF. For the CDR3, the DNA is TGTGCCAGTAGTGACGACAAAAGGACAGTTGAAGCTTTCTTT. The V call is TRBV19, the J call TRBJ1-1, with D maybe TRBD1 (6 bases). This CDR3 spans 14 amino acids. V lost 5 bases, J lost 7 bases, and 17 bases lay in between. Per the germline V gene, CDR1 is LNHDA and CDR2 is SQIVND (reference sequence).

This rearrangement joins TRBV4-2 to TRBJ2-7; unclear D gene. CDR1 and CDR2 (germline): LGHNA, YNFKEQ. V gave up 4 bases and J gave up 12 bases, with 22 bases separating them. The CDR3 covers 14 residues. The CDR3 bases are TGTGCCAGCAGCCCTATCTTGGGCCCCGAACGACGGTACTTC. Translated: CASSPILGPERRYF.

The J gene is TRBJ2-5, the V gene TRBV11-2; 7 bases agree with TRBD1. The length of the CDR3 is 17 residues. V lost 4 bases, J lost 5 bases, and 16 bases stayed unmatched. Looked up from germline, CDR1 is SGHAT and CDR2 is FQNNGV. The CDR3 sequence is CASSSNSGTAIGETQYF. Here the CDR3 DNA reads TGTGCCAGCAGCTCCAACTCCGGGACAGCCATCGGGGAGACCCAGTACTTC.

This chain links TRBV2 with TRBJ1-6; 9 bases are shared with TRBD1. Trimming cost V 6 bases and J 14 bases; bases outside gene matches: 11. The germline gives CDR1 SNHLY, CDR2 FYNNEI. The CDR3 is 14 amino acids. The CDR3 DNA reads as TGTGCCAGCAGCTTGGGACAGGGACTAGTAACCCTCCACTTT. Protein: CASSLGQGLVTLHF.

J is TRBJ1-4 and V is TRBV7-2; D may be TRBD1 (6 bases). CDR1 is SGHTA and CDR2 is FQGNSA in the germline V gene. The germline V and J ends were trimmed by 4 bases and 8 bases, with 14 bases remaining between them. The CDR3 contains 14 residues. CDR3 sequence: CASSYQQGGEKLFF. CDR3 sequence (DNA): TGTGCCAGCAGCTACCAACAGGGAGGGGAAAAACTGTTTTTT.

The chain couples TRBV5-4 to TRBJ1-2; 11 bases map to TRBD1. The CDR3 length is 15 residues. Trimming removed 4 bases from V and 2 bases from J; junction bases left unmatched: 4. Germline-derived CDR1 and CDR2 are SGHNT and YYREEE (reference sequence). The CDR3, as DNA: TGTGCCAGCAGCAGAGGGACAGGGGGAAACTATGGCTACACCTTC. This gives the protein CASSRGTGGNYGYTF.

The chain joins TRBV4-3 to TRBJ1-4; D is perhaps TRBD1 (6 bases). The V gene's germline CDR1 is LGHNA and CDR2 YSLEER. The CDR3 contains 16 residues. V lost 0 bases and J 8 bases, leaving 16 bases between the germline ends. CDR3 DNA sequence: TGCGCCAGCAGCCAAGATGGAGCGACAGGCGGCGAAAAACTGTTTTTT. Protein sequence: CASSQDGATGGEKLFF.

This chain's CDR3 is CASSEPTDYNEKLFF. CDR3 bases: TGTGCCAGCAGTGAACCCACAGACTATAATGAAAAACTGTTTTTT. This chain connects TRBV6-1 to TRBJ1-4; D remains unclear. V gave up 2 bases and J gave up 4 bases, with 11 bases separating them. This CDR3 has 15 amino acids. CDR1 is MNHNS and CDR2 is SASEGT in the germline V gene.

The chain couples TRBV5-1 to TRBJ1-4, with 9 nucleotides matching TRBD1. Germline CDR1 reads SGHRS; CDR2 reads YFSETQ. After removal of 5 bases from V and 5 bases from J, the junction contained 4 bases not matched to a gene. The length of the CDR3 is 14 residues. The CDR3 coding sequence is TGCGCCAGCAGACAGGGGGCTGAGAATGAAAAACTGTTTTTT. It encodes CASRQGAENEKLFF.

J is TRBJ2-5 and V is TRBV27, with a tentative D call TRBD2 (6 bases). CDR1 and CDR2 from the germline V gene are MNHEY and SMNVEV (reference sequence). Trimming cost V 3 bases and J 5 bases, with 16 bases left between them. The CDR3 spans 15 residues. The CDR3, as DNA: TGTGCCAGCAGTTTTCGGCTAGGGGAGGACGAGACCCAGTACTTC. This encodes CASSFRLGEDETQYF.

This clone was seen a single time. This rearrangement joins TRBV7-9 to TRBJ2-7; possibly TRBD2 for D (7 bases). Looked up from germline, CDR1 is SEHNR and CDR2 is FQNEAQ (reference sequence). This CDR3 has 17 residues. Trimming cost V 1 base and J 2 bases, with 18 bases left between them. This CDR3 is CASSLGGGRGAAYEQYF. The CDR3 DNA is TGTGCCAGCAGCTTAGGCGGGGGTCGGGGGGCGGCCTACGAGCAGTACTTC.

The chain uses TRBV6-4 and TRBJ2-1, with 10 nucleotides matching TRBD2. This CDR3 is 15 amino acids long. The trim removed 5 bases at V and 4 bases at J, leaving 5 bases unmatched. The germline V gene encodes CDR1 MRHNA and CDR2 SNTAGT. CDR3 region: CASSLAGGPYNEQFF. As DNA, the CDR3 is TGTGCCAGCAGTTTAGCGGGGGGCCCTTACAATGAGCAGTTCTTC.

This clone was seen a handful of times. The V call is TRBV2, the J call TRBJ2-7; possible D gene TRBD1, 6 bases. CDR3 length: 14 amino acids. Trimming cost V 6 bases and J 0 bases, with 12 bases left between them. The germline gives CDR1 SNHLY, CDR2 FYNNEI. CDR3 sequence reads: CASSPDSSSYEQYF. CDR3 in DNA: TGTGCCAGCAGCCCGGACAGTAGCTCCTACGAGCAGTACTTC.

The chain has TRBV18 and TRBJ1-2; TRBD1 agrees at 10 bases. With 8 bases clipped from V and 3 bases from J, the junction kept 6 bases outside the gene matches. The CDR3 extends over 14 amino acids. CDR1 is KGHSH, CDR2 LQKENI, per germline. Written as DNA, the CDR3 is TGTGCCAGCGTTCAGGACAGGGGGGACTATGGCTACACCTTC. Translating it yields CASVQDRGDYGYTF.

V is TRBV7-3 and J is TRBJ1-1; 7 nucleotides agree with TRBD1. There are 13 residues in the CDR3. Germline-derived CDR1 and CDR2 are SGHTA and FQGTGA. V lost 2 bases to trimming and J lost 7 bases; unmatched junction nucleotides: 4. CDR3 in amino acids: CASSLQGDGEAFF. DNA for the CDR3: TGTGCCAGCAGCTTACAGGGGGATGGTGAAGCTTTCTTT.

This clone was counted only a few times. CDR3 amino acids: CASSPSGGAWDTQYF. CDR3 sequence (DNA): TGTGCCAGCAGCCCTAGCGGGGGGGCTTGGGATACGCAGTATTTT. The V and J genes are TRBV11-2 and TRBJ2-3, with 12 bases identical to TRBD2. The V and J ends lost 5 bases and 6 bases, in that order; junction bases with no gene match: 6. Germline V gene sequence: CDR1 SGHAT, CDR2 FQNNGV. The CDR3 runs 15 residues. The whole variable domain, remainder taken from reference TRBV11-2 and TRBJ2-3, is EAGVAQSPRYKIIEKRQSVAFWCNPISGHATLYWYQQILGQGPKLLIQFQNNGVVDDSQLPKDRFSAERLKGVDSTLKIQPAKLEDSAVYLCASSPSGGAWDTQYFGPGTRLTVL.

The chain joins TRBV10-3 to TRBJ2-7, with 10 bases lining up with TRBD2. Looked up from germline, CDR1 is ENHRY and CDR2 is SYGVKD. V shed 4 bases, J shed 2 bases, and the junction held 8 bases outside the gene matches. The CDR3 extends over 16 amino acids. This chain's CDR3 is CAISGLAGGSTYEQYF. The CDR3 coding sequence is TGTGCCATCAGTGGCTTAGCGGGGGGTTCAACCTACGAGCAGTACTTC.

This rearrangement joins TRBV9 to TRBJ2-3; D remains ambiguous. This CDR3 contains 12 residues. V dropped 3 bases and J dropped 3 bases, with 5 bases sitting between them. The germline V gene has CDR1 SGDLS and CDR2 YYNGEE. CDR3 bases: TGTGCCAGCAGCGCCCAGACAGATACGCAGTATTTT. Amino acid sequence: CASSAQTDTQYF.

The gene calls are TRBV5-1 and TRBJ2-5; weak D call: TRBD2 (5 bases). The CDR3 covers 14 residues. CDR1 is SGHRS, CDR2 YFSETQ, per germline. V was shortened by 0 bases and J by 2 bases, with 8 bases between the two germline ends. The CDR3, as DNA: TGCGCCAGCAGCTTGGGGACTGCGCAAGAGACCCAGTACTTC. It translates to CASSLGTAQETQYF. Full variable domain (missing parts from reference TRBV5-1 and TRBJ2-5): KAGVTQTPRYLIKTRGQQVTLSCSPISGHRSVSWYQQTPGQGLQFLFEYFSETQRNKGNFPGRFSGRQFSNSRSEMNVSTLELGDSALYLCASSLGTAQETQYFGPGTRLLVL.

The rearrangement links TRBV7-2 to TRBJ2-7; D unclear. Germline V gives CDR1 SGHTA, CDR2 FQGNSA. The V and J ends lost 5 bases and 3 bases respectively, with 14 bases between them. CDR3 length equals 14 residues. The CDR3 bases are TGTGCCAGCAGCCCAACAGAGAACCACTACGAGCAGTACTTC. This sequence encodes CASSPTENHYEQYF.

This sequence joins TRBV2 and TRBJ2-2; 13 bases are a match to TRBD2. Trimming at V came to 6 bases and at J to 7 bases, leaving 5 bases not matched to a gene. Germline lookup yields CDR1 SNHLY and CDR2 FYNNEI. CDR3 length equals 15 residues. The CDR3 sequence is CASRGGLAGIGELFF. The DNA for the CDR3 is TGTGCCAGCAGAGGGGGACTAGCGGGGATCGGGGAGCTGTTTTTT.

The chain employs TRBV7-6 and TRBJ2-1; TRBD1 aligns across 9 bases. The CDR3 contains 19 residues. The junction had 19 bases not matched to a gene; V was cut back by 6 bases and J by 4 bases. In germline, CDR1 is SGHVS, CDR2 FNYEAQ. The CDR3 nucleotides read TGTGCCAGCAGTTCCGGGACAGGGTCTACCCAAGCTACGTACAATGAGCAGTTCTTC. Translated, it gives CASSSGTGSTQATYNEQFF.

This sequence joins TRBV7-9 and TRBJ2-7; D not resolved. The CDR3 has 12 residues. With 5 bases removed from V and 2 bases from J, the gap between germline ends came to 7 bases. Per germline, CDR1 SEHNR and CDR2 FQNEAQ (reference sequence). CDR3: CASSRETYEQYF. Written as DNA, the CDR3 is TGTGCCAGCAGCCGCGAAACCTACGAGCAGTACTTC. Variable domain in full (rest from reference TRBV7-9 and TRBJ2-7): DTGVSQNPRHKITKRGQNVTFRCDPISEHNRLYWYRQTLGQGPEFLTYFQNEAQLEKSRLLSDRFSAERPKGSFSTLEIQRTEQGDSAMYLCASSRETYEQYFGPGTRLTVT.

The chain is built from TRBV7-2 and TRBJ1-1, with TRBD1 identical over 8 bases. Germline assignment: CDR1 SGHTA and CDR2 FQGNSA. The CDR3 contains 13 residues. Unmatched junction bases numbered 5, after V lost 4 bases and J lost 7 bases. Here the CDR3 DNA reads TGTGCCAGCAGCTCCGACAGGGGAAGTGAAGCTTTCTTT. It codes for CASSSDRGSEAFF.

V usage is TRBV19 and J usage is TRBJ1-4; maybe TRBD1 (6 bases). Germline CDR1 reads LNHDA; CDR2 reads SQIVND (reference sequence). Trimming left V 1 base short and J 5 bases short, with 11 bases between. This CDR3 is built from 15 residues. CDR3 region: CASSIAPGQNEKLFF. The CDR3, as DNA: TGTGCCAGTAGTATAGCCCCAGGACAGAATGAAAAACTGTTTTTT.

The J gene is TRBJ1-6, the V gene TRBV7-2; D is perhaps TRBD1 (5 bases). Germline CDR1 is SGHTA and CDR2 is FQGNSA. This CDR3 region has 12 residues. Trimming shortened V by 4 bases and J by 7 bases, and 5 bases separated the two germline ends. CDR3 amino acids: CASSSGNSPLHF. The CDR3 nucleotides are TGTGCCAGCAGCTCAGGGAATTCACCCCTCCACTTT. Full variable domain (missing parts from reference TRBV7-2 and TRBJ1-6): GAGVSQSPSNKVTEKGKDVELRCDPISGHTALYWYRQSLGQGLEFLIYFQGNSAPDKSGLPSDRFSAERTGGSVSTLTIQRTQQEDSAVYLCASSSGNSPLHFGNGTRLTVT.

By its share, this clone is medium-sized. V gene TRBV7-2 combines with J gene TRBJ2-1, with 13 bases matching TRBD2. CDR1 is SGHTA and CDR2 is FQGNSA in the germline V gene. CDR3 length: 16 amino acids. After removal of 5 bases from V and 4 bases from J, the junction contained 5 bases not matched to a gene. CDR3 DNA: TGTGCCAGCAGCCCACCGGGACTAGCGGGGTACAATGAGCAGTTCTTC. It yields the protein CASSPPGLAGYNEQFF.